Here is one T cell receptor beta chain with its context. Its binding antigen is unknown. No qualities accompany the bases; no much larger clone lies one base away. Genomic DNA was extracted from sorted cells for sequencing of the TCRbeta CDR3 region. TCRbeta CDR3 regions were sequenced using the immunoSEQ Assay. TCRdb took this table from immuneACCESS and kept in-frame rearrangements with V and J called. Such tables lack part of the clones; where checked against another copy, unresolved V genes explain under half of the gap, and the rest is unexplained. The sample profile shows tens of thousands of clones; nearly 85% of them were found once. About a tenth of the sample lies in the top ten. Patients with autoimmune disease history or receiving systemic immunosuppression were excluded from the trial. Peripheral blood for TCR sequencing was collected from all dose cohorts at baseline, on cycle 4 day 1, and on cycle 7 day 1. Samples were obtained from an open-label, multicenter, first-in-human phase I dose-escalation trial of ivuxolimab. Adults with locally advanced or metastatic head and neck squamous cell, hepatocellular, melanoma or renal cell carcinoma were enrolled in the trial. Before TCR sequencing, CD4+ T cells and CD8+ T cells from peripheral blood were sorted into separate populations.

Reading from cysteine to phenylalanine, the CDR3 counts 13 amino acids. Kept here is only the CDR3 DNA, which spans 39 bases and is read in frame from base 1. Taken from the germline V gene, the CDR1 and CDR2 loops are SNHLY and FYNNEI. Compared with germline, V lacks 6 bases and J lacks 3 bases; bases without a gene match: 4. The sample belongs to a study of OX40 agonist ivuxolimab in advanced cancers. As for the study more broadly: Ivuxolimab, which targeted the costimulatory receptor OX40 (CD134), was an agonistic, fully human IgG2 monoclonal antibody. The paper describes the monotherapy dose-escalation part (N of about 47 patients) of the phase I trial of ivuxolimab. Patients were allowed to have had prior anti-PD-1, anti-PD-L1 or anti-CTLA-4 therapy, and around 43% of the dose-escalation patients had been treated with checkpoint inhibitors. Of the 50 to 55 patients in dose escalation, about 20 had hepatocellular carcinoma, about 15 had melanoma, 9 had renal cell carcinoma and 9 had head and neck cancer. The purpose of peripheral TCRbeta sequencing was to test whether ivuxolimab changed TCR sequence diversity and led to clonal T-cell expansion. The dose-escalation cohort was almost 85% male with a mean age of about 54 years, ranging from about 23 to 85. Partial responses were achieved by three dose-escalation patients, of whom one had hepatocellular carcinoma and two had cutaneous melanoma. Intravenous ivuxolimab was administered to patients every 2 weeks at six dose levels: 0.01, 0.1, 0.3, 1.5, 3 and 10 mg/kg.

Broader findings and caveats from the paper: Partial responders in the 0.1-3.0 mg/kg groups had among the lowest normalized peripheral clonal expansion, especially among CD8+ T cells. Antigen specificity was not determined for the clonally expanded peripheral T cells. At doses of 0.1 to 3.0 mg/kg, clonal expansion of both CD4+ and CD8+ T cells in blood was seen between baseline and week 6. Low levels of normalized T-cell clonal expansion were also seen in some patients who did not respond. On average, CD8+ T cells showed more expanded clones than CD4+ T cells after ivuxolimab.

The sequence is built from TRBV2 and TRBJ1-2, with 7 bases matching TRBD1. The clonotype was recovered from an adult with an advanced solid tumor such as melanoma, head and neck, liver or kidney cancer. Here the sequenced sample was CD4+ or CD8+ T cells sorted from blood, taken in a trial of the OX40 agonist ivuxolimab. The sequenced DNA: TGTGCCAGCAGGGGGACAGTTCACTATGGCTACACCTTC. Its translation is CASRGTVHYGYTF.